Below, one T cell receptor beta chain is given with its context. The sample originates from a study of blood T cell repertoires in COVID-19. Only in-frame clones appear in the TCRdb table, and some are missing; sequencing was by immunoSEQ multiplex PCR. The table shows 390,000 or so clones, with roughly nine tenths occurring only once. The receptor's source is a man between 18 and 35 years old who had recovered from COVID-19. Sequenced input: PBMCs or T cells enriched from blood (not recorded which).

Written as DNA, the CDR3 is TGCGCCAGCAGCCAAGATCTTGACAGCCTAGGGGGCTACGAGCAGTACTTC. Translation gives CASSQDLDSLGGYEQYF. The rearrangement joins TRBV4-3 to TRBJ2-7; TRBD1 is a possible D gene (6 bases). Trimming pared 0 bases from V and 3 bases from J, leaving 18 bases between. The CDR3 spans 17 residues. The germline gives CDR1 LGHNA, CDR2 YSLEER.